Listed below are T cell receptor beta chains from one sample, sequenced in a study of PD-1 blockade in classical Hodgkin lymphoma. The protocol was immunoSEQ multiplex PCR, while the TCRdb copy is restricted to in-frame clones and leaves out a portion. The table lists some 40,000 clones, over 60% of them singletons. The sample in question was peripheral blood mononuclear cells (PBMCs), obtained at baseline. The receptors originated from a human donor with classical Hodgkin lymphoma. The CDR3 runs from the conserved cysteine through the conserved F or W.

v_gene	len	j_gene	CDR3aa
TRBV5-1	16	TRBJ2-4	CASSLVAAGAQNIQYF
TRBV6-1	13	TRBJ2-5	CASSERRPETQYF
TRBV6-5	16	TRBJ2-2	CASSYRANFGTGELFF
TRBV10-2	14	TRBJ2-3	CASTHLAGGGTQYF
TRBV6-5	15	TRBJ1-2	CASSRSGTGNGGYTF
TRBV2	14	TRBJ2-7	CASSESKWSYEQYF
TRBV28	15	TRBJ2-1	CASSLGTSTYNEQFF
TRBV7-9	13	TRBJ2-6	CASLKAGANVLTF
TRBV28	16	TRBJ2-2	CAIGTSGRKNTGELFF
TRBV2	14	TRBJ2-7	CASRVVNPTNEQYF
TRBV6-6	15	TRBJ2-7	CASSYSLAGGYEQYF
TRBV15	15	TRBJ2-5	CATSKPGGAQETQYF
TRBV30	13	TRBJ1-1	CAWRQGPNTEAFF
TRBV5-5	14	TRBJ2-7	CASSPVSATYEQYF
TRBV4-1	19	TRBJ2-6	CASSQPGLADYSGANVLTF
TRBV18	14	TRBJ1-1	CASSPGGRETEAFF
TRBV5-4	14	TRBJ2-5	CASSLDQHQETQYF
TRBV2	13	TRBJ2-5	CASSWTYEETQYF
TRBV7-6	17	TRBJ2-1	CASSLESGEVPYNEQFF
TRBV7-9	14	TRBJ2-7	CASSHETGADEQYF
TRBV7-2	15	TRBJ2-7	CASSQPDRGRHEQYF
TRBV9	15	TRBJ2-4	CASSLEGDAKNIQYF
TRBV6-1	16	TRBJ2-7	CASSEWEGRGQDEQYF
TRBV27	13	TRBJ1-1	CASSYSRGSEAFF
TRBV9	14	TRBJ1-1	CASSTETGNTEAFF
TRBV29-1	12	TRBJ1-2	CSVVATPYGYTF
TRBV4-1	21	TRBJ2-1	CASSQVRPVSGTSGFYNEQFF
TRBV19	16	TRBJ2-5	CASSGGVAGVGETQYF